Each of the 18 T cell receptor beta chains below was sequenced from the same sample in a study of cytomegalovirus exposure and HLA in healthy donors. The PCR made use of 60 Vbeta and 13 Jbeta primers. Repertoires were generated with immunoSEQ multiplex PCR, while TCRdb's copy carries only in-frame clones and drops some. The sample carries over 200,000 clones, 70% to 80% recorded once. The sequenced sample was PBMCs. The origin of the receptors is a male donor in good health and CMV-seronegative.

This sequence joins TRBV27 and TRBJ2-5; 10 nucleotides match TRBD1. The trim removed 5 bases at V and 3 bases at J, leaving 6 bases unmatched. CDR1 is MNHEY, CDR2 SMNVEV, per germline (reference sequence). CDR3 length equals 15 residues. The CDR3 region is CASSGTGTGEETQYF. In nucleotides, the CDR3 is TGTGCCAGCAGTGGGACCGGGACAGGGGAAGAGACCCAGTACTTC.

The rearrangement uses TRBV5-1 and TRBJ1-1; the D gene is possibly TRBD1 (6 bases). Germline CDR1 and CDR2: SGHRS and YFSETQ. The ends were cut back, 4 bases at V and 1 base at J, with 11 bases in the middle. The CDR3 has 14 amino acids. The CDR3 loop reads CASSTQGQNTEAFF. The CDR3 nucleotides read TGCGCCAGCAGCACCCAGGGGCAGAACACTGAAGCTTTCTTT. The full variable domain, its missing parts supplied by reference TRBV5-1 and TRBJ1-1, is KAGVTQTPRYLIKTRGQQVTLSCSPISGHRSVSWYQQTPGQGLQFLFEYFSETQRNKGNFPGRFSGRQFSNSRSEMNVSTLELGDSALYLCASSTQGQNTEAFFGQGTRLTVV.

The chain combines TRBV5-1 with TRBJ1-6; 9 bases line up with TRBD1. Germline assignment: CDR1 SGHRS and CDR2 YFSETQ. The CDR3 contains 16 residues. J lost 6 bases, V lost 4 bases, and 8 bases had no gene match. The CDR3 protein is CASSTSGTGLNSPLHF. CDR3 DNA: TGCGCCAGCAGCACCTCCGGGACAGGGCTTAATTCACCCCTCCACTTT.

The table lists this clone with a count of one. The rearrangement uses TRBV11-2 and TRBJ2-7; 15 nucleotides align to TRBD2. V shed 0 bases and J 7 bases; nucleotides not matched to a gene: 10. From germline, CDR1 is SGHAT and CDR2 FQNNGV. The CDR3 has 18 amino acids. The CDR3 region is CASSLEWTSGRAWGEQYF. In nucleotides, the CDR3 is TGTGCCAGCAGCTTAGAGTGGACTAGCGGGAGGGCCTGGGGTGAGCAGTACTTC.

V gene TRBV6-5 combines with J gene TRBJ1-1; D unresolved. Between the trimmed V and J ends, which lost 6 bases and 4 bases, there was a span of 15 bases. Germline lookup yields CDR1 MNHEY and CDR2 SVGAGI. CDR3 length: 14 residues. The CDR3 region is CASSFERKATEAFF. DNA for the CDR3: TGTGCCAGCAGCTTCGAGCGAAAGGCCACTGAAGCTTTCTTT.

The CDR3 DNA reads TGTGCCAGCAGCTTAGACCGTGCGGGAAGGTGGACTGAAGCTTTCTTT. Its translation: CASSLDRAGRWTEAFF. The J gene is TRBJ1-1, the V gene TRBV11-2; no clear D. CDR1 SGHAT and CDR2 FQNNGV come from the germline V gene. CDR3 length equals 16 residues. V lost 0 bases to trimming and J lost 5 bases, with 16 bases between them.

The V gene is TRBV6-1, the J gene TRBJ1-4, with TRBD1 matching over 7 bases. CDR1 and CDR2 (germline): MNHNS, SASEGT. V was pared by 5 bases and J by 3 bases, with 6 bases of the junction left unmatched. The CDR3 is 15 residues long. The CDR3 DNA is TGTGCCAGCAGTACCTACAGGGGTCCTAATGAAAAACTGTTTTTT. This codes for CASSTYRGPNEKLFF.

The rearrangement joins TRBV28 to TRBJ1-1; 9 bases match TRBD1. Trimming removed 6 bases from V and 3 bases from J; junction bases left unmatched: 11. From germline, CDR1 is MDHEN and CDR2 SYDVKM. The CDR3 runs to 16 residues. CDR3 DNA sequence: TGTGCCAGCAGCTTACCGACAGGGGGGATTTACACTGAAGCTTTCTTT. Translation gives CASSLPTGGIYTEAFF.

The V gene is TRBV2, the J gene TRBJ2-1; D ambiguous. The CDR3 is 13 amino acids. The germline V gene has CDR1 SNHLY and CDR2 FYNNEI. Between the trimmed V and J ends, which lost 5 bases and 5 bases, there was a span of 10 bases. The CDR3 DNA reads as TGTGCCAGCAGTTCTGTCGGAGACAATGAGCAGTTCTTC. It encodes CASSSVGDNEQFF. The full variable domain, its missing parts supplied by reference TRBV2 and TRBJ2-1, is EPEVTQTPSHQVTQMGQEVILRCVPISNHLYFYWYRQILGQKVEFLVSFYNNEISEKSEIFDDQFSVERPDGSNFTLKIRSTKLEDSAMYFCASSSVGDNEQFFGPGTRLTVL.

The J gene is TRBJ2-1, the V gene TRBV15; 12 nucleotides line up with TRBD2. CDR3 length: 20 amino acids. The germline V gene has CDR1 LNHNV and CDR2 YYDKDF (reference sequence). V lost 3 bases, J lost 7 bases, and 19 bases stayed unmatched. CDR3 sequence: CATSSEAGLAGPKSGNEQFF. Here the CDR3 DNA reads TGTGCCACCAGCAGTGAAGCGGGACTAGCGGGTCCAAAATCCGGTAATGAGCAGTTCTTC.

This clone was observed a handful of times. J is TRBJ2-7 and V is TRBV28, with 8 positions matching TRBD2. The CDR3 totals 14 residues. Germline V gene lookup returns CDR1 MDHEN and CDR2 SYDVKM. The V segment lost 2 bases and the J segment 7 bases; nucleotides outside the gene matches: 7. For the CDR3, the DNA is TGTGCCAGCAGTTTAACGGGAGGGCCGCGGGAGCAGTACTTC. Protein: CASSLTGGPREQYF. Drawing the rest from reference TRBV28 and TRBJ2-7, the complete variable domain is DVKVTQSSRYLVKRTGEKVFLECVQDMDHENMFWYRQDPGLGLRLIYFSYDVKMKEKGDIPEGYSVSREKKERFSLILESASTNQTSMYLCASSLTGGPREQYFGPGTRLTVT.

V and J are TRBV6-5 and TRBJ2-1, with 8 nucleotides matching TRBD2. V gave up 5 bases and J gave up 7 bases; unmatched junction bases: 7. Germline CDR1 reads MNHEY; CDR2 reads SVGAGI. The CDR3 sequence is 14 residues long. DNA for the CDR3: TGTGCCAGCAGTCAACTCGGGGGGGGGAATGAGCAGTTCTTC. It encodes CASSQLGGGNEQFF.

The chain uses TRBV28 and TRBJ1-2, with 8 positions matching TRBD1. Trimming took 8 bases from V and 4 from J; bases not matched to a gene: 9. From germline, CDR1 is MDHEN and CDR2 SYDVKM. This CDR3 contains 14 residues. The CDR3 loop reads CASLIRGQGYGYTF. The CDR3 DNA is TGTGCCAGCCTTATCAGAGGACAGGGCTATGGCTACACCTTC.

V and J are TRBV19 and TRBJ1-5; 7 nucleotides align to TRBD1. The CDR3 length is 14 residues. Germline CDR1 is LNHDA and CDR2 is SQIVND (reference sequence). After removal of 2 bases from V and 5 bases from J, the junction contained 3 bases not matched to a gene. The CDR3 region has the DNA TGTGCCAGTAGTATACGGACAGGTTATCAGCCCCAGCATTTT. It specifies CASSIRTGYQPQHF.

The chain combines TRBV7-9 with TRBJ2-3; possibly TRBD2 for D (6 bases). The CDR3 is 16 residues long. The V end was cut by 4 bases, the J end by 2 bases, with 16 bases between. Germline V gives CDR1 SEHNR, CDR2 FQNEAQ (reference sequence). The DNA for the CDR3 is TGTGCCAGCAGCTCGGGCCCACTAGCAGACACAGATACGCAGTATTTT. Translated, it gives CASSSGPLADTDTQYF.

The chain links TRBV7-3 to TRBJ2-2; 7 bases align to TRBD2. The V gene's germline CDR1 is SGHTA and CDR2 FQGTGA. This CDR3 is 15 amino acids long. V shed 6 bases, J shed 7 bases, and the junction held 11 bases outside the gene matches. CDR3 DNA: TGTGCCAGCAGTCAGTGGCGGGAGCACGGCGGGGAGCTGTTTTTT. Encoded protein: CASSQWREHGGELFF.

The chain uses TRBV18 and TRBJ2-7; D perhaps matches TRBD1 (6 bases). Per germline, CDR1 KGHSH and CDR2 LQKENI. This CDR3 has 14 residues. V was clipped by 3 bases and J by 2 bases, with 11 bases between them. The DNA of the CDR3 is TGTGCCAGCTCACCCGGGACAAGCCCCTACGAGCAGTACTTC. Amino acids: CASSPGTSPYEQYF.

The chain employs TRBV6-1 and TRBJ2-3, with 7 bases lining up with TRBD2. V was pared by 7 bases and J by 3 bases, with 7 bases of the junction left unmatched. CDR1 MNHNS and CDR2 SASEGT come from the germline V gene. The CDR3 totals 14 residues. The CDR3 DNA is TGTGCCAGCAAAGAGCGGGACCGGACAGATACGCAGTATTTT. Translating gives CASKERDRTDTQYF.